This T cell receptor (beta chain) was identified during a study of T cell changes during pregnancy in multiple sclerosis (dated by TCRdb to the late 2010s). Notes on the research overall: In women with multiple sclerosis, the researchers looked at how the T cell repertoire shifted as pregnancy progressed.

This clone appeared a few times. The antigen it binds to is not known. No much larger clonotype is one base removed from it; base qualities were not supplied. Trimming removed 6 bases from V and 4 bases from J; the gene matches leave 11 bases unexplained. CDR1 is given as SNHLY and CDR2 as FYNNEI, both from the germline V gene. The CDR3 contains 16 residues, cysteine and phenylalanine counted. Just the 48-base CDR3 DNA is kept, in frame starting at base 1. Preparation of the library involved the immunoSEQ multiplex PCR assay. TCRdb holds this immuneACCESS table with in-frame rearrangements only. Some clones are missing; in checked studies, unresolved V genes explain under half, and the rest has no known cause. The table for this sample lists about 110,000 clones; more than 80% of them were counted only once. In total, the top ten clones hold roughly 1.6% of the sample.

This TCR came from a female donor with multiple sclerosis, enrolled in a pregnancy study. This sample comprised peripheral blood, obtained before pregnancy. In this chain, TRBV2 is recombined with TRBJ2-5, with 10 junctional bases fitting TRBD1. CDR3 region: CASRTSGTGVGETQYF. Here is the DNA: TGTGCCAGCAGGACATCCGGGACAGGGGTTGGAGAGACCCAGTACTTC.